This is a list of T cell receptor beta chains from one sample in a study of CXCR3-negative and CXCR3-positive naive CD8 T cells. TCRdb re-called the 5' RACE reads; every CDR3 protein appears as one record, without DNA. The table for this sample gives around 47,000 distinct CDR3 sequences. Sequenced sample: memory CD8+ T cells from blood. These receptors all come from a human donor in good health. Some clones in this sample may be carry-over from other donors' samples. Both conserved end residues are part of each CDR3. Fields, in order: J gene, V gene, CDR3 protein.

TRBJ2-2 | TRBV29-1 | CSVPENANTGELFF
TRBJ2-1 | TRBV28 | CASSFRYRYNEQFF
TRBJ2-5 | TRBV12-5 | CASGLEGRETQYF
TRBJ2-1 | TRBV4-3 | CASSPHGAGGPDEQFF
TRBJ2-1 | TRBV5-1 | CASSWDRDEQFF
TRBJ2-5 | TRBV6-5 | CASSYGGGPQETQYF
TRBJ2-3 | TRBV28 | CASSLRGQGGIDTQYF
TRBJ2-2 | TRBV28 | CASSLGTVTNTGELFF
TRBJ1-2 | TRBV29-1 | CSVVRRSGGYTF
TRBJ2-1 | TRBV5-1 | CASSLVGSIGNEQFF
TRBJ1-4 | TRBV6-5 | CASSYSGGSLQEKLFF
TRBJ1-5 | TRBV6-4 | CASSPGENQPQHF
TRBJ2-1 | TRBV6-2/TRBV6-3 | CATTPRETGNEQFF
TRBJ1-5 | TRBV20-1 | CSAREKTGSLYNQPQHF
TRBJ2-5 | TRBV6-6 | CASIGPGGKETQYF